This note documents a single T cell receptor (beta chain) sequence. The junction and the germline gene differ at one end; a read error may be behind it. Per the original methods: By means of reference gene primer amplification, nucleated cell counts were estimated. The data were produced by immunoSEQ multiplex PCR, yet TCRdb's version contains in-frame clones alone and is incomplete. The V and J calls and clone size are taken from that table; D and trimming were inferred from the DNA. This sample has 150,000 to 200,000 clones, with approximately 79% found just once. This entry belongs to a study of blood T cell repertoires in COVID-19. Turning to the study itself: COVID-19 samples collected from the United States, Italy and Spain covered acute and convalescent phases. From T cells, B-cell-depleted T cells, or PBMCs came the material, which was cDNA or gDNA.

Sequencing was performed on peripheral blood. The TCR was taken from an elderly woman with acute or convalescent COVID-19.

In DNA form, the CDR3 reads TGTGCCAGCAGCCCCCCAGTGGCCAGAAACATTCAGTACTTC. This sequence encodes CASSPPVARNIQYF. The chain recombines TRBV3-1 (or the pseudogene TRBV3-2) with TRBJ2-4; D remains unclear. The CDR3 has 14 residues. Germline lookup yields CDR1 LGHDT and CDR2 YNNKEL (reference sequence).